The 12 T cell receptor beta chains given below trace back to one sample, sequenced in a study of T cells in tuberculosis. Repertoires were generated with immunoSEQ multiplex PCR, while TCRdb's copy carries only in-frame clones and drops some. The data contain tens of thousands of clones, 92% of them singletons. The time point denotes: new active TB diagnosis, blood taken before or within 7 days of starting treatment. The source was PBMCs, collected at tuberculosis diagnosis. The receptors were sampled from an adult with tuberculosis.

CDR3 loop: CASSVLGQAGETQYF. CDR3 in DNA: TGTGCCAGCAGCGTATTAGGACAGGCAGGAGAGACCCAGTACTTC. This rearrangement joins TRBV9 to TRBJ2-5; TRBD1 matches at 7 bases. J lost 4 bases, V lost 1 base, and 7 bases had no gene match. This CDR3 region has 15 residues. Germline-derived CDR1 and CDR2 are SGDLS and YYNGEE.

The CDR3 loop is CASSSSDLWDEQFF. The CDR3 nucleotides are TGTGCCAGCAGCTCTAGCGACCTTTGGGATGAGCAGTTCTTC. This chain links TRBV7-2 with TRBJ2-1; possible D gene TRBD2, 6 bases. V was pared by 4 bases and J by 8 bases, with 15 bases between. The CDR3 is 14 amino acids. Germline V gene sequence: CDR1 SGHTA, CDR2 FQGNSA.

This clone was observed a single time. V usage is TRBV5-1 and J usage is TRBJ2-3; 7 bases map to TRBD2. This CDR3 is built from 14 residues. In germline, CDR1 is SGHRS, CDR2 YFSETQ. V gave up 2 bases and J gave up 6 bases; unmatched junction bases: 6. The CDR3 coding sequence is TGCGCCAGCAGCTTCCAGACTAGCTCGGATACGCAGTATTTT. Encoded protein: CASSFQTSSDTQYF.

This clone has a single count. This sequence joins TRBV30 and TRBJ1-1; TRBD1 agrees at 12 bases. V was clipped by 2 bases and J by 11 bases; unmatched bases: 12. The CDR3 has 15 amino acids. Germline lookup yields CDR1 GTSNPN and CDR2 SVGIG (reference sequence). The DNA for the CDR3 is TGTGCCTGGAGTCCCCCCGGGACAGGGGGCGGCGTGGCTTTCTTT. Translated, it gives CAWSPPGTGGGVAFF.

This clone came up once. The chain combines TRBV5-1 with TRBJ2-7; D possibly corresponds to TRBD2 (6 bases). The V end was cut by 0 bases, the J end by 2 bases, with 15 bases between. Per the germline V gene, CDR1 is SGHRS and CDR2 is YFSETQ. The CDR3 covers 16 residues. The CDR3 sequence: CASSLVGGEGAYEQYF. DNA of the CDR3: TGCGCCAGCAGCTTGGTGGGCGGGGAAGGGGCCTACGAGCAGTACTTC.

The chain has TRBV19 and TRBJ1-2; D unresolved. Germline-derived CDR1 and CDR2 are LNHDA and SQIVND (reference sequence). The length of the CDR3 is 13 residues. V was pared by 3 bases and J by 8 bases, with 13 bases between. This CDR3 is CASSMGGVWGYTF. The CDR3 nucleotides read TGTGCCAGTAGTATGGGAGGAGTTTGGGGCTACACCTTC.

This chain uses TRBV5-7 with TRBJ1-5; 8 nucleotides match TRBD1. TRBV5-7 is identified as an open reading frame with a role that is uncertain. Unmatched junction bases numbered 13, after V lost 0 bases and J lost 5 bases. The CDR3 extends over 18 amino acids. The CDR3 DNA reads as TGTGCCAGCAGCTTGGATCATTTAGGGGACAGGAAGGATCAGCCCCAGCATTTT. Its translation: CASSLDHLGDRKDQPQHF.

This sequence joins TRBV18 and TRBJ1-1, with a tentative D call TRBD1 (5 bases). V was trimmed by 3 bases and J by 0 bases, leaving 14 bases between them. CDR1 KGHSH and CDR2 LQKENI come from the germline V gene. The length of the CDR3 is 16 residues. The CDR3 spells CASSPTQGGVNTEAFF. In DNA form, the CDR3 reads TGTGCCAGCTCACCCACTCAGGGAGGGGTGAACACTGAAGCTTTCTTT.

This clone was seen only once. This sequence joins TRBV5-6 and TRBJ2-7, with a weak D call TRBD1 (6 bases). The length of the CDR3 is 18 residues. V dropped 4 bases and J dropped 3 bases, with 26 bases sitting between them. Per germline, CDR1 SGHDT and CDR2 YYEEEE. The CDR3: CASSQDSNHHWGYYEQYF. The CDR3 DNA reads TGTGCCAGCAGCCAGGACAGTAACCATCACTGGGGGTACTACGAGCAGTACTTC.

The V gene is TRBV6-5, the J gene TRBJ2-5; 9 nucleotides align to TRBD2. Germline V gene lookup returns CDR1 MNHEY and CDR2 SVGAGI. The CDR3 contains 15 residues. Trimming took 8 bases from V and 5 from J; bases not matched to a gene: 12. In DNA, the CDR3 is TGTGCCAGCCGCCCGGGGCGGGAGGGCCGGGAGACCCAGTACTTC. The encoded protein is CASRPGREGRETQYF.

For the CDR3, the DNA is TGTGCCAGCAGCCCGAGGTACGAGCAGTACTTC. As protein: CASSPRYEQYF. The chain couples TRBV5-5 to TRBJ2-7; D not resolved. CDR3 length: 11 residues. V shed 4 bases and J shed 4 bases, with 6 bases lying between them. Germline V gene lookup returns CDR1 SGHKS and CDR2 YYEKEE (reference sequence).

The rearrangement uses TRBV19 and TRBJ1-2; no definite D call. The CDR3 has 14 amino acids. The ends were cut back, 3 bases at V and 8 bases at J, with 16 bases in the middle. Germline V gene lookup returns CDR1 LNHDA and CDR2 SQIVND (reference sequence). CDR3 coding DNA: TGTGCCAGTAGTATTAATGTTCCGCGCGTGGGCTACACCTTC. Translation gives CASSINVPRVGYTF.